These 25 T cell receptor beta chains originate from one sample sequenced in a study of tumor-infiltrating lymphocytes in primary liver carcinoma. Priming with a constant-region primer yielded TCR beta cDNA from 450 to 550 ng total RNA. What produced the TCR beta libraries was three nested multiplex PCR rounds using slightly modified ARM-PCR. TRBV1-TRBV30 forward primers paired with a C-beta reverse primer drove the first two PCR rounds, about 10 cycles each. TCRdb reprocessed the multiplex PCR reads via MiXCR and lists one record per CDR3 protein. Of approximately 190,000 distinct CDR3 sequences listed, 70% to 90% are singletons. Joint extraction of RNA and DNA used roughly 19-33 mg of bulk tissue that was unsorted. Material: tumor tissue from primary liver carcinoma. The receptors come from a man aged 35 to 55 with primary liver carcinoma and hepatitis B virus infection.

Comments on this clonotype: Lacking the conserved final phenylalanine or tryptophan, this CDR3 likely reflects a read error. The chain is built from TRBV6-1 and TRBJ2-1; 8 bases line up with TRBD1. CDR1 is MNHNS, CDR2 SASEGT, per germline. The ends lost 5 bases at V and 5 bases at J; junction bases unmatched: 5. The length of the CDR3 is 14 residues. As DNA, the CDR3 is TGTGCCAGCAGTAGGACAGGGCCTGACAATGAGCAGTTCTAC. Translating it yields CASSRTGPDNEQFY.

For this clonotype: As the CDR3 is not closed by the conserved phenylalanine or tryptophan, this likely results from a read error. The V and J genes are TRBV11-3 and TRBJ2-1, with a tentative D call TRBD2 (6 bases). Germline CDR1 SGHNT, CDR2 YENEEA. The CDR3 loop spans 17 amino acids. Here the CDR3 DNA reads TGTGCCAGCAGCTTAAGCGTACCGGGACTCCCACACAATGTGCAGTTCTTG. Amino acids: CASSLSVPGLPHNVQFL.

Points on this clonotype: Given the absence of the conserved phenylalanine or tryptophan at the CDR3 end, a read error is likely. The V call is TRBV29-1, the J call TRBJ1-4; 8 bases are a match to TRBD1. This CDR3 comprises 14 residues. The germline CDR1 and CDR2 sequences are SQVTM and ANQGSEA. The CDR3, as DNA: TGCAGAGTTGATCGGGGGACAGGATACGAAAAACTGTTTTAT. Its protein is CRVDRGTGYEKLFY.

The V gene is TRBV12-3 or TRBV12-4, the J gene TRBJ2-2; the D gene is possibly TRBD1 (6 bases). Deletions cut 10 bases from V and 6 bases from J, with 15 bases between. The CDR3 is made up of 13 amino acids. For the CDR3, the DNA is TGTGCCAACAGCTCCTCAGGGGCCGGGGAGCTGTTTTTT. Protein sequence: CANSSSGAGELFF.

CDR3 protein: CASSKSGGANTGAFF. The CDR3 region has the DNA TGCGCCAGCAGCAAATCTGGGGGGGCGAACACTGGTGCTTTCTTT. The chain uses TRBV4-1 and TRBJ1-1, with D maybe TRBD1 (6 bases). The CDR3 contains 15 residues. Trimming removed 5 bases at V and 11 bases at J, with 24 bases between. Germline V gene sequence: CDR1 MGHRA, CDR2 YSYEKL.

For this clonotype: Germline is not matched at one junction end, which may reflect a read error. The chain couples TRBV4-3 to TRBJ2-1; D is uncertain. CDR1 is LGHNA, CDR2 YSLEER, per germline. CDR3 length equals 16 residues. The CDR3 sequence is CASSQDRSEMHKEQFF. The CDR3 DNA is TGCGCCAGCAGCCAAGATCGGAGCGAGATGCACAAAGAGCAGTTCTTC.

V gene TRBV5-4 combines with J gene TRBJ1-1; unclear D gene. Germline V CDR1 and CDR2: SGHNT, YYREEE (reference sequence). The CDR3 is 14 amino acids. Trimming removed 8 bases from V and 4 bases from J, with 18 bases in between. DNA of the CDR3: TGTGCCAGTGGCGGTATGACGGAGATCACTGAAGCTTTCTTT. It codes for CASGGMTEITEAFF. Using reference TRBV5-4 and TRBJ1-1 for the parts outside the CDR3, the full variable domain is ETGVTQSPTHLIKTRGQQVTLRCSSQSGHNTVSWYQQALGQGPQFIFQYYREEENGRGNFPPRFSGLQFPNYSSELNVNALELDDSALYLCASGGMTEITEAFFGQGTRLTVV.

This clonotype occurred once. The chain recombines TRBV29-1 with TRBJ2-5; D is ambiguous. Germline V gives CDR1 SQVTM, CDR2 ANQGSEA. Trimming cost V 8 bases and J 5 bases, with 18 bases left between them. The CDR3 totals 13 residues. DNA for the CDR3: TGCAGCACGTTCGGACCCGGCCATGAGACCCAGTACTTC. This encodes CSTFGPGHETQYF.

V usage is TRBV29-1 and J usage is TRBJ2-5, with a weak D call TRBD1 (5 bases). This CDR3 contains 11 residues. Trimming removed 5 bases from V and 6 bases from J, with 10 bases in between. Germline V CDR1 and CDR2: SQVTM, ANQGSEA. CDR3 nucleotide sequence: TGCAGCGTTAATCCAGGGCAGACCCAGTACTTC. Protein sequence: CSVNPGQTQYF.

Concerning this clonotype: One end of the junction does not line up with germline, which may come from a read error. The rearrangement links TRBV11-1 to TRBJ2-7, with 8 bases matching TRBD1. This CDR3 has 15 amino acids. Germline V gives CDR1 SGHAT, CDR2 FQDESV (reference sequence). The chain's CDR3 is CASSSLPGGAYEQCF. The CDR3 bases are TGTGCCAGCAGCTCGCTTCCAGGGGGCGCATACGAGCAGTGCTTC.

Remarks on this clonotype: The germline gene is not matched at one end of the junction; a read error may be the cause. In DNA, the CDR3 is TGTACCACCAGTGAATATTCTACGACTAGCTCCTACAGTGAGCAGTTCTTC. Its translation is CTTSEYSTTSSYSEQFF. The gene calls are TRBV24-1 and TRBJ2-1; 7 nucleotides match TRBD2. CDR1 is KGHDR, CDR2 SFDVKD, per germline. The CDR3 extends over 17 amino acids.

V and J are TRBV5-5 and TRBJ1-1; D unclear. The CDR3 loop spans 15 amino acids. The germline gives CDR1 SGHKS, CDR2 YYEKEE (reference sequence). V lost 4 bases and J 3 bases, leaving 16 bases between the germline ends. The CDR3 is CASSHEGERHTEAFF. CDR3 bases: TGTGCCAGCAGCCATGAGGGCGAGCGGCACACTGAAGCTTTCTTT. Supplemented by reference TRBV5-5 and TRBJ1-1, the full variable domain reads DAGVTQSPTHLIKTRGQQVTLRCSPISGHKSVSWYQQVLGQGPQFIFQYYEKEERGRGNFPDRFSARQFPNYSSELNVNALLLGDSALYLCASSHEGERHTEAFFGQGTRLTVV.

This rearrangement joins TRBV5-1 to TRBJ2-1; D not certain. Germline lookup yields CDR1 SGHRS and CDR2 YFSETQ. This CDR3 is 15 amino acids long. V dropped 4 bases and J dropped 5 bases, with 16 bases sitting between them. The CDR3: CASSPLDHKNNEQFF. CDR3 sequence (DNA): TGCGCCAGCAGCCCATTAGATCATAAGAACAATGAGCAGTTCTTC.

This clonotype turned up a few times. An end of the junction does not agree with germline; a read error may underlie this. The rearrangement links TRBV29-1 to TRBJ2-1; 7 bases align to TRBD2. Germline V gene sequence: CDR1 SQVTM, CDR2 ANQGSEA. The CDR3 is 15 residues long. For the CDR3, the DNA is TGTAGCGTTGGACTAGTGGGAGGGTTCTATAATGAGCAGTTCTTC. This sequence encodes CSVGLVGGFYNEQFF.

A note on this clonotype: The junction departs from germline at one end; a sequencing error may be responsible. This chain joins TRBV6-7 and TRBJ2-1; TRBD2 matches 11 bases. TRBV6-7 counts as an open reading frame of uncertain function. CDR3 size: 19 residues. CDR3 nucleotides: TGTGTCAGCAGTTACCCGACTAGCGGGAATTTTAGCTCCTACAATGAGCAGTTCTTC. Translation gives CVSSYPTSGNFSSYNEQFF.

This clonotype was seen a single time. The junction shows a germline mismatch at one end, possibly a read error. The chain recombines TRBV29-1 with TRBJ2-1; TRBD2 matches 7 bases. The germline CDR1 and CDR2 sequences are SQVTM and ANQGSEA. The CDR3 spans 15 residues. The DNA of the CDR3 is TGCAGCGCTGGACTAGTGGGAGGGTTCTACCATGAGCAGTTCTTC. Its protein product is CSAGLVGGFYHEQFF.

A word on this clonotype: The missing conserved phenylalanine or tryptophan at the end of this CDR3 makes a read error likely. J is TRBJ2-6 and V is TRBV6-1, with 8 bases that match TRBD1. In germline, CDR1 is MNHNS, CDR2 SASEGT. The CDR3 is 17 residues long. The CDR3 here is CTSTETGALSGANVLTS. The CDR3 coding sequence is TGTACCAGCACCGAGACAGGGGCCCTCTCTGGGGCCAACGTCCTGACTTCC.

As to this clonotype: A read error is likely, as this CDR3 ends without the conserved phenylalanine or tryptophan. The CDR3 bases are TGTACCAGCAGCCAAGATAAGGAGAGCGGCTACGAGCAGTACCTC. This codes for CTSSQDKESGYEQYL. The chain has TRBV4-2 and TRBJ2-7; weak D call: TRBD2 (5 bases). The CDR3 consists of 15 residues. Germline-derived CDR1 and CDR2 are LGHNA and YNFKEQ.

Comment on this clonotype: Since a much larger clone is just one base distant, this may be a read error. The chain links TRBV28 to TRBJ1-1; 7 bases fit TRBD1. CDR1 is MDHEN and CDR2 is SYDVKM in the germline V gene. The CDR3 extends over 14 amino acids. The CDR3 is CVSSSPGGGTEAFF. CDR3 bases: TGTGTCAGCAGTTCCCCAGGGGGAGGCACTGAAGCTTTCTTT. The full variable domain, completed using reference TRBV28 and TRBJ1-1, is DVKVTQSSRYLVKRTGEKVFLECVQDMDHENMFWYRQDPGLGLRLIYFSYDVKMKEKGDIPEGYSVSREKKERFSLILESASTNQTSMYLCVSSSPGGGTEAFFGQGTRLTVV.

The count of this clonotype is one. Given the absence of the conserved phenylalanine or tryptophan at the CDR3 end, a read error is likely. The chain has TRBV4-3 and TRBJ1-6; D not certain. CDR1 and CDR2 (germline): LGHNA, YSLEER. The CDR3 is made up of 16 amino acids. In DNA form, the CDR3 reads TGCGCCAGCAGCCAAGTACAAACCGTCGATAATTCAGCCCTCCACATT. Amino acid sequence: CASSQVQTVDNSALHI.

The gene calls are TRBV29-1 and TRBJ2-7; TRBD1 matches 8 bases. The CDR3 is 12 amino acids. Trimming at V came to 8 bases and at J to 13 bases, leaving 16 bases not matched to a gene. CDR1 and CDR2 (germline): SQVTM, ANQGSEA. The CDR3 sequence: CSMLTGAHEQYF. DNA of the CDR3: TGCAGCATGCTGACAGGGGCCCACGAACAATACTTC.

In regard to this clonotype: Germline and junction disagree at one end, which may indicate a read error. The CDR3 sequence: CSAVGQINQPHHF. DNA for the CDR3: TGCAGCGCCGTCGGACAGATCAATCAGCCCCACCATTTT. This chain connects TRBV29-1 to TRBJ1-5; D may be TRBD1 (6 bases). CDR1 SQVTM and CDR2 ANQGSEA come from the germline V gene. The CDR3 consists of 13 residues.

This chain's CDR3 is CSVAGGWGRPYEQYF. CDR3 bases: TGCAGCGTTGCGGGTGGATGGGGGAGGCCCTACGAGCAGTACTTC. The rearrangement links TRBV29-1 to TRBJ2-7, with D tentatively TRBD2 (6 bases). CDR1 and CDR2 from the germline V gene are SQVTM and ANQGSEA. The CDR3 has 15 residues. V gave up 4 bases and J gave up 2 bases, with 18 bases separating them.

The CDR3 sequence: CASSLTGTGEDTQYF. CDR3 nucleotides: TGTGCCAGCAGCCTTACTGGGACAGGGGAAGATACGCAGTATTTT. The chain couples TRBV7-2 to TRBJ2-3, with TRBD1 identical over 10 bases. Trimming at V came to 5 bases and at J to 5 bases, leaving 7 bases not matched to a gene. Per germline, CDR1 SGHTA and CDR2 FQGNSA. The CDR3 spans 15 residues.

This clonotype appeared a single time. The V and J genes are TRBV5-4 and TRBJ2-2; 8 bases agree with TRBD2. The V segment lost 3 bases and the J segment 8 bases; nucleotides outside the gene matches: 9. Germline CDR1 is SGHNT and CDR2 is YYREEE (reference sequence). The length of the CDR3 is 15 residues. The CDR3 is CASSSTSANSGELFF. In DNA, the CDR3 is TGTGCCAGCAGCTCGACTAGCGCGAATTCAGGGGAGCTGTTTTTT.